What follows are 21 T cell receptor beta chains derived from one specimen sequenced in a study of blood T cell repertoires in COVID-19 (dated by TCRdb to about 2020). The library was prepared using the immunoSEQ multiplex PCR assay. Entries here come from immuneACCESS through TCRdb and include only in-frame sequences with V and J called. Some clones fail to appear in such tables; in the studies checked, an unresolved V gene covers under half of the shortfall, and the cause of the remainder is unknown. Counted in this sample were about 120,000 clones; over 75% of them appeared once. The ten largest clones capture about a tenth of the sample. Material: peripheral blood. Source of these receptors: a man older than 75 with acute or convalescent COVID-19.

The V and J genes are TRBV18 and TRBJ2-3; 10 bases are a match to TRBD1. With 2 bases clipped from V and 5 bases from J, the junction kept 4 bases outside the gene matches. The CDR3 has 15 amino acids. Germline CDR1 is KGHSH and CDR2 is LQKENI. This CDR3 reads CASSPTTGGQDTQYF. The CDR3 DNA is TGTGCCAGCTCACCAACGACAGGGGGCCAAGATACGCAGTATTTT.

The V gene is TRBV6-5, the J gene TRBJ2-2, with 9 nucleotides matching TRBD1. Germline V gene sequence: CDR1 MNHEY, CDR2 SVGAGI. V shed 4 bases and J 3 bases; nucleotides not matched to a gene: 3. CDR3 length equals 15 residues. CDR3 sequence (DNA): TGTGCCAGCAGTTTAACAGGGGGCTACACCGGGGAGCTGTTTTTT. This gives the protein CASSLTGGYTGELFF.

V gene TRBV7-9 combines with J gene TRBJ1-4; maybe TRBD1 (5 bases). Germline lookup yields CDR1 SEHNR and CDR2 FQNEAQ (reference sequence). V shed 6 bases and J shed 0 bases, with 11 bases lying between them. This CDR3 is built from 15 residues. The CDR3 sequence is CASSSDSSTNEKLFF. The DNA for the CDR3 is TGTGCCAGCAGTTCTGACAGTTCAACTAATGAAAAACTGTTTTTT.

The gene calls are TRBV5-6 and TRBJ1-4; TRBD1 aligns across 7 bases. Germline assignment: CDR1 SGHDT and CDR2 YYEEEE. Trimming removed 1 base from V and 5 bases from J; junction bases left unmatched: 5. The CDR3 is 15 residues long. The CDR3 region is CASSLTTGVNEKLFF. CDR3 bases: TGTGCCAGCAGCTTGACTACAGGGGTAAATGAAAAACTGTTTTTT.

This rearrangement joins TRBV3-1 (or the pseudogene TRBV3-2) to TRBJ1-3; D is uncertain. This CDR3 is 12 amino acids long. The germline V gene has CDR1 LGHDT and CDR2 YNNKEL (reference sequence). V was pared by 1 base and J by 7 bases, with 5 bases between. The CDR3 DNA follows: TGTGCCAGCAGCCAAGGCCGGAACACCATATATTTT. Its protein product is CASSQGRNTIYF.

The chain recombines TRBV2 with TRBJ1-5; 9 bases align to TRBD1. The CDR3 has 15 residues. CDR1 SNHLY and CDR2 FYNNEI come from the germline V gene. J gave up 3 bases and V 6 bases, and 6 bases lay outside the gene matches. The CDR3 loop is CASSSGTGYNQPQHF. The CDR3 nucleotides read TGTGCCAGCAGCAGCGGGACAGGGTACAATCAGCCCCAGCATTTT.

The chain employs TRBV19 and TRBJ1-1; maybe TRBD1 (5 bases). The CDR3 consists of 14 residues. Trimming took 0 bases from V and 4 from J, leaving 9 bases between them. Germline CDR1 reads LNHDA; CDR2 reads SQIVND (reference sequence). The CDR3 loop reads CASSIDLRVTEAFF. The CDR3 nucleotides read TGTGCCAGTAGTATAGACCTCAGGGTCACTGAAGCTTTCTTT.

The chain links TRBV5-1 to TRBJ2-5, with 9 positions matching TRBD1. The germline V gene encodes CDR1 SGHRS and CDR2 YFSETQ. With V trimmed by 4 bases and J by 0 bases, 7 bases remained unmatched. The CDR3 has 16 residues. The DNA of the CDR3 is TGCGCCAGCAGCCCCTTGGGGACAGGGTACCAAGAGACCCAGTACTTC. It codes for CASSPLGTGYQETQYF.

The V call is TRBV19, the J call TRBJ2-1; 8 nucleotides match TRBD1. Trimming at V came to 7 bases and at J to 0 bases, leaving 14 bases not matched to a gene. There are 18 residues in the CDR3. Germline V lookup: CDR1 LNHDA, CDR2 SQIVND (reference sequence). The CDR3 DNA reads TGTGCCAGTAAACCGACAGGGGAATGGACGAGCTCCTACAATGAGCAGTTCTTC. This sequence encodes CASKPTGEWTSSYNEQFF.

The CDR3 DNA reads as TGTGCCAGCAGCGCTTTACTAGCGAGCCAAGAGACCCAGTACTTC. It yields the protein CASSALLASQETQYF. This sequence joins TRBV5-8 and TRBJ2-5, with 7 bases identical to TRBD2. The length of the CDR3 is 15 residues. Per the germline V gene, CDR1 is SGHTS and CDR2 is YDEGEE. Unmatched junction bases numbered 7, after V lost 4 bases and J lost 1 base.

This rearrangement joins TRBV18 to TRBJ1-2; the match to TRBD1 covers 11 bases. Germline trimming cut 1 base from V and 8 bases from J; bases unmatched to any gene: 6. Germline V gives CDR1 KGHSH, CDR2 LQKENI. The CDR3 is made up of 15 amino acids. DNA of the CDR3: TGTGCCAGCTCACCACAAGGACAGGGGGCGTCCGGCTACACCTTC. Translated: CASSPQGQGASGYTF.

The J gene is TRBJ2-5, the V gene TRBV4-2, with a tentative D call TRBD2 (6 bases). Trimming shortened V by 1 base and J by 3 bases, and 12 bases separated the two germline ends. CDR3 size: 15 residues. Germline assignment: CDR1 LGHNA and CDR2 YNFKEQ. The CDR3 spells CASSQGERREETQYF. DNA for the CDR3: TGTGCCAGCAGCCAAGGTGAGCGGAGGGAAGAGACCCAGTACTTC.

The J gene is TRBJ2-6, the V gene TRBV15; D might be TRBD2 (5 bases). The V gene's germline CDR1 is LNHNV and CDR2 YYDKDF (reference sequence). Trimming left V 1 base short and J 2 bases short, with 9 bases between. The CDR3 spans 16 residues. DNA for the CDR3: TGTGCCACCAGCAGAGGTGGGAGAACTGGGGCCAACGTCCTGACTTTC. Encoded protein: CATSRGGRTGANVLTF.

This CDR3 reads CASGIQTGGGEQYF. CDR3 nucleotides: TGTGCTAGTGGAATCCAGACAGGGGGCGGCGAGCAGTACTTC. The chain combines TRBV12-5 with TRBJ2-7; TRBD1 matches at 10 bases. The CDR3 covers 14 residues. V was clipped by 6 bases and J by 6 bases; unmatched bases: 8. In germline, CDR1 is LGHNT, CDR2 FRNRAP.

The chain recombines TRBV6-5 with TRBJ1-1; D uncertain. The CDR3 runs to 13 residues. Trimming stripped 5 bases from V and 1 base from J, with 8 bases between. Germline lookup yields CDR1 MNHEY and CDR2 SVGAGI. CDR3 protein: CASSPTENTEAFF. The CDR3 DNA sequence: TGTGCCAGCAGTCCAACAGAGAACACTGAAGCTTTCTTT.

With respect to this clone: The germline gene is not matched at one end of the junction; a read error may be the cause. The chain couples TRBV18 to TRBJ1-4; TRBD1 is a possible D gene (6 bases). The CDR3 is 14 amino acids. Germline-derived CDR1 and CDR2 are KGHSH and LQKENI. CDR3 region: CASSPRGQSEKLFF. CDR3 in DNA: TGTGCCAGCTCCCCACGCGGACAGAGTGAAAAACTGTTTTTT. Full variable domain (missing parts from reference TRBV18 and TRBJ1-4): NAGVMQNPRHLVRRRGQEARLRCSPMKGHSHVYWYRQLPEEGLKFMVYLQKENIIDESGMPKERFSAEFPKEGPSILRIQQVVRGDSAAYFCASSPRGQSEKLFFGSGTQLSVL.

V is TRBV3-1 (or the pseudogene TRBV3-2) and J is TRBJ2-2; tentative D call: TRBD2 (7 bases). The CDR3 length is 17 residues. Trimming cost V 4 bases and J 7 bases, with 22 bases left between them. The germline gives CDR1 LGHDT, CDR2 YNNKEL (reference sequence). The chain's CDR3 is CASSPSWGGRGGGELFF. CDR3 sequence (DNA): TGTGCCAGCAGCCCCAGCTGGGGGGGCCGGGGAGGCGGGGAGCTGTTTTTT.

V is TRBV24-1 and J is TRBJ1-2; 9 bases fit TRBD1. The CDR3 loop spans 13 amino acids. The J segment lost 8 bases and the V segment lost 7 bases, leaving 7 bases of the junction unmatched. Germline V CDR1 and CDR2: KGHDR, SFDVKD. This CDR3 reads CATRGTGKGGYTF. CDR3 DNA: TGTGCCACCAGGGGGACAGGGAAGGGAGGCTACACCTTC.

The CDR3 region has the DNA TGCGCCAGCAGCTTGGCCGTGGCAGCCTACGAGCAGTACTTC. This sequence encodes CASSLAVAAYEQYF. The J gene is TRBJ2-7, the V gene TRBV5-1; D gene uncertain. CDR3 length: 14 amino acids. Germline V gene lookup returns CDR1 SGHRS and CDR2 YFSETQ. The V end lost 0 bases, the J end lost 2 bases, and 9 bases lay between the germline ends. The complete variable domain, with remaining parts taken from reference TRBV5-1 and TRBJ2-7, reads KAGVTQTPRYLIKTRGQQVTLSCSPISGHRSVSWYQQTPGQGLQFLFEYFSETQRNKGNFPGRFSGRQFSNSRSEMNVSTLELGDSALYLCASSLAVAAYEQYFGPGTRLTVT.

This chain links TRBV19 with TRBJ1-5, with D possibly being TRBD1 (6 bases). The length of the CDR3 is 15 residues. Germline V CDR1 and CDR2: LNHDA, SQIVND (reference sequence). V shed 5 bases and J shed 2 bases, with 13 bases lying between them. The CDR3 bases are TGTGCCAGTAGTTCGGGGGGGCTTGGCAATCAGCCCCAGCATTTT. This encodes CASSSGGLGNQPQHF.

The chain's CDR3 is CASSQGGRQETQYF. The CDR3 DNA sequence: TGTGCCAGCAGCCAAGGGGGTCGGCAAGAGACCCAGTACTTC. The chain recombines TRBV5-4 with TRBJ2-5, with D tentatively TRBD1 (6 bases). This CDR3 has 14 residues. The germline gives CDR1 SGHNT, CDR2 YYREEE (reference sequence). The V end was cut by 4 bases, the J end by 2 bases, with 12 bases between.